This T cell receptor (beta chain) was profiled in a study of T cell responses to AZD1222 COVID-19 vaccine. Overall study findings and caveats: Spike was spanned by vaccine-associated CD4 TCRs, which were dominant at 160-218 and 743-854. Reportedly, nearly half the spike-specific TCRs target unmutated variant regions. Repertoire collection took place solely once the T cell response had peaked. Only six people who got AZD1222 tested seropositive at baseline.

The table came from immunoSEQ multiplex PCR; TCRdb's copy has only in-frame clones and leaves some out. The profile shows roughly 260,000 clones, approximately 95% of them singletons. Points on this clone: Its antigen is as yet unknown.

The CDR3 is made up of 14 amino acids. The V and J ends lost 3 bases and 3 bases, in that order; junction bases with no gene match: 3. Germline V gene data show CDR1 as DFQATT and CDR2 as SNEGSKA (reference sequence). The receptor's source is an adult in good health. The V gene is TRBV20-1, the J gene TRBJ2-2; 8 nucleotides agree with TRBD2. Specimen: peripheral blood, collected on day 0 of AZD1222 vaccination. In DNA form, the CDR3 reads TGCAGTGCTAGTACTAGCGGACACACCGGGGAGCTGTTTTTT. Amino acid sequence: CSASTSGHTGELFF.